The 7 T cell receptor beta chains listed next were all sequenced from one sample in a study of T cell repertoires in cytomegalovirus infection. TCRdb redid the calling of the reads with MiXCR, one entry per CDR3 protein. The profile shows around 330,000 distinct CDR3 sequences, around a sixth of them singletons. Material for sequencing was PBMCs. These receptors all come from a human donor in good health (CMV status not recorded). Some clones in this sample may be carry-over from other donors' samples.

V and J are TRBV4-2 and TRBJ1-1, with 7 bases fitting TRBD1. Per germline, CDR1 LGHNA and CDR2 YNFKEQ. V lost 4 bases, J lost 2 bases, and 4 bases stayed unmatched. CDR3 length: 14 amino acids. This CDR3 reads CASSPGQINTEAFF. The DNA for the CDR3 is TGTGCCAGCAGCCCGGGACAGATAAACACTGAAGCTTTCTTT.

The table lists this clonotype with many counts. The V gene is TRBV7-3, the J gene TRBJ1-1; no firm D call. The CDR3 length is 13 residues. Trimming removed 5 bases at V and 0 bases at J, with 7 bases between. Germline assignment: CDR1 SGHTA and CDR2 FQGTGA. CDR3 sequence: CASSQQMNTEAFF. CDR3 in DNA: TGTGCCAGCAGCCAACAGATGAACACTGAAGCTTTCTTT.

There are a few counts of this clonotype. V gene TRBV18 combines with J gene TRBJ2-5; 7 bases are a match to TRBD1. The CDR3 has 13 residues. Trimming cost V 3 bases and J 4 bases; bases outside gene matches: 2. The V gene's germline CDR1 is KGHSH and CDR2 LQKENI. CDR3 residues: CASSPAGGETQYF. For the CDR3, the DNA is TGTGCCAGCTCACCCGCAGGGGGAGAGACCCAGTACTTC. Full variable domain (rest looked up from reference TRBV18 and TRBJ2-5): NAGVMQNPRHLVRRRGQEARLRCSPMKGHSHVYWYRQLPEEGLKFMVYLQKENIIDESGMPKERFSAEFPKEGPSILRIQQVVRGDSAAYFCASSPAGGETQYFGPGTRLLVL.

This clonotype came up many times. This chain links TRBV6-5 with TRBJ1-4; the match to TRBD1 covers 10 bases. This CDR3 has 15 residues. From germline, CDR1 is MNHEY and CDR2 SVGAGI. V was pared by 1 base and J by 8 bases, with 4 bases of the junction left unmatched. CDR3 bases: TGTGCCAGCAGTTACTGGACAGGGGGGCAAGAAAAACTGTTTTTT. Its protein product is CASSYWTGGQEKLFF.

Many counts were recorded for this clonotype. The chain uses TRBV11-2 and TRBJ2-3, with D possibly TRBD2 on 6 matching bases. Trimming pared 3 bases from V and 2 bases from J, leaving 15 bases between. Germline loops: CDR1 SGHAT, CDR2 FQNNGV. This CDR3 contains 16 residues. CDR3 sequence reads: CASSLGGALPTDTQYF. Written as DNA, the CDR3 is TGTGCCAGCAGCTTGGGGGGTGCCCTACCCACAGATACGCAGTATTTT.

The chain recombines TRBV3-1 with TRBJ2-2; D is undetermined. Germline CDR1 LGHDT, CDR2 YNNKEL (reference sequence). V dropped 1 base and J dropped 1 base, with 10 bases sitting between them. The CDR3 has 16 amino acids. The CDR3 region is CASSQGRPGNTGELFF. CDR3 nucleotide sequence: TGTGCCAGCAGCCAAGGTCGGCCAGGGAACACCGGGGAGCTGTTTTTT.

This clonotype has at least ten counts. The genes are TRBV7-9 and TRBJ2-5; TRBD2 matches 13 bases. The CDR3 extends over 18 amino acids. With 2 bases clipped from V and 5 bases from J, the junction kept 11 bases outside the gene matches. Germline lookup yields CDR1 SEHNR and CDR2 FQNEAQ (reference sequence). The CDR3 is CASSLYSGTSGTRETQYF. Written as DNA, the CDR3 is TGTGCCAGCAGCTTATACTCGGGGACTAGCGGGACCCGGGAGACCCAGTACTTC. Supplemented by reference TRBV7-9 and TRBJ2-5, the full variable domain reads DTGVSQNPRHKITKRGQNVTFRCDPISEHNRLYWYRQTLGQGPEFLTYFQNEAQLEKSRLLSDRFSAERPKGSFSTLEIQRTEQGDSAMYLCASSLYSGTSGTRETQYFGPGTRLLVL.